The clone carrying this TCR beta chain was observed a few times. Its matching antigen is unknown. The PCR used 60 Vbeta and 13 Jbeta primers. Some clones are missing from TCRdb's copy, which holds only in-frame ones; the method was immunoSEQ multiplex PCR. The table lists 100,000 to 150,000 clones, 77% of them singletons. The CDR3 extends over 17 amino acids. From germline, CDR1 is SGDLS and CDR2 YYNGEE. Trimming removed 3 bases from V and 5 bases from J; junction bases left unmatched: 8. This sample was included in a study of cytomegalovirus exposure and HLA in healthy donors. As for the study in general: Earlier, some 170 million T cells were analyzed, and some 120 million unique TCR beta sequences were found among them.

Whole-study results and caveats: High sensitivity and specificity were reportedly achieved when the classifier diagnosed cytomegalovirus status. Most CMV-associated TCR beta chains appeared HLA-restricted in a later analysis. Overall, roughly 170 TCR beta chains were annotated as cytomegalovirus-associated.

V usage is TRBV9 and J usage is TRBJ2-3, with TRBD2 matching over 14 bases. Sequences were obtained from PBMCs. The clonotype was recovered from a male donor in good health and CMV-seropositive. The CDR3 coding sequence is TGTGCCAGCAGCGCTTACGGGACTAGCGGGGGCCAAGATACGCAGTATTTT. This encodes CASSAYGTSGGQDTQYF.